The clone carrying this T cell receptor (beta chain) was seen repeatedly, ten times or more. The antigen is undetermined. Looked up from germline, CDR1 is SGHTA and CDR2 is FQGTGA. This CDR3 is 13 amino acids long. V gave up 5 bases and J gave up 4 bases, with 11 bases separating them. The sample is drawn from a study of regulatory T cells in long-lasting Graves disease. Study-wide points: More public clonotypes were shared by persistent patients (around 2,800) than by new patients (roughly 1,000).

Libraries of TCR beta came from iRepertoire HTBI primers plus Arm-PCR of CDR3 regions. Each CDR3 protein gets one entry after TCRdb re-called the multiplex PCR reads with MiXCR. Counted here are a few hundred thousand distinct CDR3 sequences, 20% to 25% occurring once; the ten biggest clones make up around 13%. The time point is: newly diagnosed GD, antithyroid drugs for less than 3 months. The authors made the TCR library using RNA they extracted from PBMCs. The clonotype was recovered from a female donor with Graves disease. This chain uses TRBV7-3 with TRBJ2-5, with D perhaps being TRBD1 or TRBD2 (5 bases each). Sequencing used peripheral blood mononuclear cells (PBMCs), obtained at new diagnosis, from a patient treated with antithyroid drugs. The CDR3 loop reads CASSPRDGETQYF. DNA of the CDR3: TGTGCCAGCAGCCCGAGGGACGGAGAGACCCAGTACTTC.